This paragraph covers one TCR beta chain sequence. This entry belongs to a study of blood T cells in healthy people across ages. Sample-barcoded 5' priming and a J-beta primer mix drove a second PCR of about 6 to 12 cycles. One entry per CDR3 protein results from TCRdb running MiXCR on the 5' RACE reads. The sample contains over a million distinct CDR3 sequences, 20% to 25% of which appear only once. Trimming took 7 bases from V and 4 from J; bases not matched to a gene: 12. The CDR3 loop spans 15 amino acids. The germline V gene encodes CDR1 LNHNV and CDR2 YYDKDF (reference sequence). The same sample was also studied in work on T cells of mothers and their children.

The sample was blood. The rearrangement links TRBV15 to TRBJ2-5; 7 nucleotides align to TRBD2. The receptor's source is a girl aged 2 to 10 in good health. CDR3 sequence: CATTLKAGVPETQYF. The DNA of the CDR3 is TGTGCCACCACCTTAAAGGCGGGAGTCCCAGAGACCCAGTACTTC. Full variable domain (remainder filled in from reference TRBV15 and TRBJ2-5): DAMVIQNPRYQVTQFGKPVTLSCSQTLNHNVMYWYQQKSSQAPKLLFHYYDKDFNNEADTPDNFQSRRPNTSFCFLDIRSPGLGDTAMYLCATTLKAGVPETQYFGPGTRLLVL.